This TCR beta chain emerged from a study of graft-versus-host responses after intestinal transplantation. As to this clone: Its antigen remains unidentified.

Data came from immunoSEQ multiplex PCR; TCRdb stores just in-frame clones and leaves some out. The table includes about 84,000 clones, around 90% detected once. Unmatched junction bases numbered 11, after V lost 1 base and J lost 4 bases. The CDR3 contains 17 residues. The germline V gene encodes CDR1 SGHDT and CDR2 YYEEEE. This chain joins TRBV5-6 and TRBJ2-1; 7 positions agree with TRBD2. Source: unstimulated CD4+ T cells sorted from spleen or lymph node cells, taken before transplant. The TCR originated in a human donor who was the organ donor for an intestinal transplant. The CDR3 region has the DNA TGTGCCAGCAGCTTGACGTTCATGCGGGAGTGGTACAATGAGCAGTTCTTC. It codes for CASSLTFMREWYNEQFF. Together with reference TRBV5-6 and TRBJ2-1, the CDR3 gives the full variable domain: DAGVTQSPTHLIKTRGQQVTLRCSPKSGHDTVSWYQQALGQGPQFIFQYYEEEERQRGNFPDRFSGHQFPNYSSELNVNALLLGDSALYLCASSLTFMREWYNEQFFGPGTRLTVL.